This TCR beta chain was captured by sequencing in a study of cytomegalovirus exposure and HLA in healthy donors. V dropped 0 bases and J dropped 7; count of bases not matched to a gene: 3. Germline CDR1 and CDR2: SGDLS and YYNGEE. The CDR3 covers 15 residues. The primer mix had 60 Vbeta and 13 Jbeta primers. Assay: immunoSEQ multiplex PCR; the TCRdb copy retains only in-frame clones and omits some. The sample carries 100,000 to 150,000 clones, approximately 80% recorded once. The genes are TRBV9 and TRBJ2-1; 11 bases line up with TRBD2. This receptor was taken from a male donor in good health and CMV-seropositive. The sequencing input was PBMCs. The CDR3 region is CASSVAPSGRNEQFF. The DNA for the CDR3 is TGTGCCAGCAGCGTAGCGCCTAGCGGGAGGAATGAGCAGTTCTTC.